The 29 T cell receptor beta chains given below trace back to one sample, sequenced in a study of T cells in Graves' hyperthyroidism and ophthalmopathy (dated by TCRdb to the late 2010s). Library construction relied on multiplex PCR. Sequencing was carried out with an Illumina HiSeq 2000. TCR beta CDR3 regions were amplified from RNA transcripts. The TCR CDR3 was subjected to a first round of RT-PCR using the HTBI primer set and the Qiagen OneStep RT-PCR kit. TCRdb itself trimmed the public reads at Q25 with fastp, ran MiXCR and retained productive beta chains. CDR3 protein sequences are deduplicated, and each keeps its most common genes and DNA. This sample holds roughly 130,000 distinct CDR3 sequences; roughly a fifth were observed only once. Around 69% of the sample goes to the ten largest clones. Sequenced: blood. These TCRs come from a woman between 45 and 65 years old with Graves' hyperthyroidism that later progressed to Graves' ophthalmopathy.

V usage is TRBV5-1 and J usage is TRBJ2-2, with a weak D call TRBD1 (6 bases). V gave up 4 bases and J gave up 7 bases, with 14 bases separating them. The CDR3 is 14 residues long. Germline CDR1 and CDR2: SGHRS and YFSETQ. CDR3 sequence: CASSQTTGNGELFF. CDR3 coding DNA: TGCGCCAGCAGCCAGACCACAGGGAACGGGGAGCTGTTTTTT. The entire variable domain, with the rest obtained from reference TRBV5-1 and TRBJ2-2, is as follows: KAGVTQTPRYLIKTRGQQVTLSCSPISGHRSVSWYQQTPGQGLQFLFEYFSETQRNKGNFPGRFSGRQFSNSRSEMNVSTLELGDSALYLCASSQTTGNGELFFGEGSRLTVL.

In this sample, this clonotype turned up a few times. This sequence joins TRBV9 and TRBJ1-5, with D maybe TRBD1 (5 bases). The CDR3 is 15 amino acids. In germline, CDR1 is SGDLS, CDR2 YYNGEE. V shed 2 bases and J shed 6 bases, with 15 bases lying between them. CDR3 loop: CASSVSGETAQPQHF. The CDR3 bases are TGTGCCAGCAGCGTTTCGGGGGAGACGGCTCAGCCCCAGCATTTT. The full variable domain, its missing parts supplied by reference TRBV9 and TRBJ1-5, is DSGVTQTPKHLITATGQRVTLRCSPRSGDLSVYWYQQSLDQGLQFLIQYYNGEERAKGNILERFSAQQFPDLHSELNLSSLELGDSALYFCASSVSGETAQPQHFGDGTRLSIL.

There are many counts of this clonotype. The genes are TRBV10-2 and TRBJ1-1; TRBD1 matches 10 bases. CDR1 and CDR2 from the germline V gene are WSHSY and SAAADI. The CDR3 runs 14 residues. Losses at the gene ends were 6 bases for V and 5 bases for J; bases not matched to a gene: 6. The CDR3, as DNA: TGCGCCAGCAGGGACAGGGGGACGTGGACTGAAGCTTTCTTT. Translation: CASRDRGTWTEAFF.

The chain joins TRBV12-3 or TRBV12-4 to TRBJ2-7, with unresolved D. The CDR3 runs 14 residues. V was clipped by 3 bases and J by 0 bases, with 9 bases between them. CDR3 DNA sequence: TGTGCCAGCAGTTTTCTGTCCAGCTCCTACGAGCAGTACTTC. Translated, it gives CASSFLSSSYEQYF.

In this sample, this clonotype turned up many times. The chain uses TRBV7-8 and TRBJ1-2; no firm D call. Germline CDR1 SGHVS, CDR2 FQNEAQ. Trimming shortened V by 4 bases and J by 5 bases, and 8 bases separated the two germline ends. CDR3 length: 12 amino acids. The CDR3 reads CASSSHSYGYTF. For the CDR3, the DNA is TGTGCCAGCAGCTCCCACAGTTATGGCTACACCTTC.

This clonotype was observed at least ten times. CDR3 DNA sequence: TGCGCCAGCAGTGAGGCGGGGACGAGCACAGATACGCAGTATTTT. It specifies CASSEAGTSTDTQYF. The J gene is TRBJ2-3, the V gene TRBV10-2, with D possibly TRBD2 on 6 matching bases. This CDR3 has 15 amino acids. Germline V lookup: CDR1 WSHSY, CDR2 SAAADI. The V gene lost 2 bases and the J gene lost 0 bases, with 9 bases spanning the gap.

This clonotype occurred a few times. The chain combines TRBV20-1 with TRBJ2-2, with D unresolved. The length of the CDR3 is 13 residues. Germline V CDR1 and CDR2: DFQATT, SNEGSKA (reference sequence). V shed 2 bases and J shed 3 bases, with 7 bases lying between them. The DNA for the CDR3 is TGCAGTGCTAGACCCCAACACACCGGGGAGCTGTTTTTT. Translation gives CSARPQHTGELFF.

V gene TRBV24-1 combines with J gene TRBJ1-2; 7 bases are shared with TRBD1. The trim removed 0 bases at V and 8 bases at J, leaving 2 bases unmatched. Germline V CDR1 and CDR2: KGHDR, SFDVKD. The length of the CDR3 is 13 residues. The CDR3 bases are TGTGCCACCAGTGATTTGCGGACAGGAGGCTACACCTTC. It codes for CATSDLRTGGYTF.

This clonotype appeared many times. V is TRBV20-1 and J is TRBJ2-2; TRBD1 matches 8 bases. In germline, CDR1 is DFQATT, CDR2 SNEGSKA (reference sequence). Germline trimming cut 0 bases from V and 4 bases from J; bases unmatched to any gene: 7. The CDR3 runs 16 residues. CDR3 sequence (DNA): TGCAGTGCTAGAGATTCCGGGACAGGACTCACCGGGGAGCTGTTTTTT. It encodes CSARDSGTGLTGELFF.

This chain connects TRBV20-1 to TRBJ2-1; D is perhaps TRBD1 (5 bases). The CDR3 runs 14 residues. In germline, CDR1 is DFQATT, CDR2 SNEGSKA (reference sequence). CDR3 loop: CREPGRAIYNEQFF. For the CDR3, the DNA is TGCCGTGAACCCGGCAGGGCTATCTACAATGAGCAGTTCTTC.

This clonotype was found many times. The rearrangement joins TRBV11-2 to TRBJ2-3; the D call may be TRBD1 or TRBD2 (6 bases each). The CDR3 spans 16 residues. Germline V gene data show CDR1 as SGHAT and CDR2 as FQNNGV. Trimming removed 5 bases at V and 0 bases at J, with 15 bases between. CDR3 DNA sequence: TGTGCCAGCAGCCCCATGGGGGGCCAAAGCACAGATACGCAGTATTTT. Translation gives CASSPMGGQSTDTQYF.

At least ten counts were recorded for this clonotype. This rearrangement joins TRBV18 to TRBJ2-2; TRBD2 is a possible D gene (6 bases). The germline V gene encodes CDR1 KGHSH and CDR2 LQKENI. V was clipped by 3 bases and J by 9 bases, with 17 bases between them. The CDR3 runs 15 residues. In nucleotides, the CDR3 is TGTGCCAGCTCACCTTCCGGGAGTGAACACCGGGAGCTGTTTTTT. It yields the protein CASSPSGSEHRELFF.

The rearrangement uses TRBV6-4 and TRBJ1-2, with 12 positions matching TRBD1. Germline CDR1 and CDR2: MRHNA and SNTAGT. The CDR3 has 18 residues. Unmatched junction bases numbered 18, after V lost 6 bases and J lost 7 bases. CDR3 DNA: TGTGCCAGCAGAACCCCAGCTTCCGGGACAGGGGGCTCCAGTGGCTACACCTTC. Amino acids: CASRTPASGTGGSSGYTF.

CDR3 protein: CSATTGGGFRETQYF. The CDR3 coding sequence is TGCAGTGCTACAACAGGGGGCGGATTTAGAGAGACCCAGTACTTC. This sequence joins TRBV20-1 and TRBJ2-5; 9 nucleotides agree with TRBD1. V shed 4 bases, J shed 4 bases, and the junction held 10 bases outside the gene matches. This CDR3 comprises 15 residues. Germline assignment: CDR1 DFQATT and CDR2 SNEGSKA (reference sequence).

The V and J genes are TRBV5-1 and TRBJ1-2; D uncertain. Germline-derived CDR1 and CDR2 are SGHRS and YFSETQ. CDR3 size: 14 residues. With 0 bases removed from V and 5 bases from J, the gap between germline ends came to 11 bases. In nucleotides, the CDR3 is TGCGCCAGCAGCTTGGAGGCGCCTGAGTATGGCTACACCTTC. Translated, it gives CASSLEAPEYGYTF.

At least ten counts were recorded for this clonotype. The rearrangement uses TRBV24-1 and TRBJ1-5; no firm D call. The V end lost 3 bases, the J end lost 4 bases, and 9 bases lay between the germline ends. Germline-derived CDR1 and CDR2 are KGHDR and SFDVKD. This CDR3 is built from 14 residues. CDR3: CATSDARANQPQHF. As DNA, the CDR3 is TGTGCCACCAGTGATGCTCGGGCAAATCAGCCCCAGCATTTT.

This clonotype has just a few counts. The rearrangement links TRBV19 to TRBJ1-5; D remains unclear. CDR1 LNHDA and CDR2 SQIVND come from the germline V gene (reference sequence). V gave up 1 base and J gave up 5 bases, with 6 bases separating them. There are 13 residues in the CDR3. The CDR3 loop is CASSIGFDQPQHF. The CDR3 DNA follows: TGTGCCAGTAGTATAGGATTCGATCAGCCCCAGCATTTT.

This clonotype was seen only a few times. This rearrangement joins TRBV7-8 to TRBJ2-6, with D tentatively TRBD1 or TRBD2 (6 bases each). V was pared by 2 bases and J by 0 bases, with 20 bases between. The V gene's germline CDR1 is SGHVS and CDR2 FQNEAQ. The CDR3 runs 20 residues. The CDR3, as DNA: TGTGCCAGCAGCTTAAGGAGGGGGAGAACTCACCTCTCTGGGGCCAACGTCCTGACTTTC. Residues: CASSLRRGRTHLSGANVLTF.

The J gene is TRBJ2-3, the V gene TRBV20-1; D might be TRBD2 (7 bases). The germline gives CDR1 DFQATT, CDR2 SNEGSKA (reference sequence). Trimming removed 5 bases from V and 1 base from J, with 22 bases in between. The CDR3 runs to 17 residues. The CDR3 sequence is CSAPGPKGGMGTDTQYF. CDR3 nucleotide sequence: TGCAGTGCTCCGGGACCGAAGGGGGGGATGGGCACAGATACGCAGTATTTT.

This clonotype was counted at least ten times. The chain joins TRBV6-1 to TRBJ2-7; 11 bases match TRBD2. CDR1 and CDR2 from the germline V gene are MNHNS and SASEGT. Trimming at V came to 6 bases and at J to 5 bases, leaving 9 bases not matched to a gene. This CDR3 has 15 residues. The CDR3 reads CASRQKLAGGNEQYF. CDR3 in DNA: TGTGCCAGCAGGCAGAAGCTAGCGGGAGGAAACGAGCAGTACTTC.

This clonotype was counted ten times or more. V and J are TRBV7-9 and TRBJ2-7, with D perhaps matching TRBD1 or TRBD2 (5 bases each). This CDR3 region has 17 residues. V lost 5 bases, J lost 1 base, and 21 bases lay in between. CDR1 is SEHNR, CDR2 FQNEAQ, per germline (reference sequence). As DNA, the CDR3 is TGTGCCAGCAGCCCAACAGCCGGGACGGGCAGGTCCTACGAGCAGTACTTC. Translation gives CASSPTAGTGRSYEQYF.

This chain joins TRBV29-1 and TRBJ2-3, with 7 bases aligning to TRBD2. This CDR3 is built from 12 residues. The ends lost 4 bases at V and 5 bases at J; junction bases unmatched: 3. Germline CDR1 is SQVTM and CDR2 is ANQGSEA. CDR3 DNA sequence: TGCAGCGTTGTACGCGGGGGAGATACGCAGTATTTT. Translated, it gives CSVVRGGDTQYF.

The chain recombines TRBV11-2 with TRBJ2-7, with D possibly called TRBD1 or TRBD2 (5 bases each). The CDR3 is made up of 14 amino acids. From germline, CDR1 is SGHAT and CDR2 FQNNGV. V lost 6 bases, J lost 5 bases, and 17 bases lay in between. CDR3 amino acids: CASSSAGTPDEQYF. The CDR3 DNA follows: TGTGCCAGCAGTTCAGCCGGGACCCCTGACGAGCAGTACTTC.

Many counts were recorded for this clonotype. Here the CDR3 DNA reads TGTGCCAGCAGCTTAGAAGGGGTGGGCGGCGAGCAGTACTTC. The encoded protein is CASSLEGVGGEQYF. The chain has TRBV7-9 and TRBJ2-7; perhaps TRBD1 as D (5 bases). CDR1 is SEHNR and CDR2 is FQNEAQ in the germline V gene (reference sequence). CDR3 length equals 14 residues. V gave up 1 base and J gave up 6 bases, with 13 bases separating them.

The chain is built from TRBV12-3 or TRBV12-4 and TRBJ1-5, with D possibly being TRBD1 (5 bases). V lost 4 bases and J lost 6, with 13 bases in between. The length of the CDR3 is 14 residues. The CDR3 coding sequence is TGTGCCAGCAGTTCCGCGGGGGAGGGTCAGCCCCAGCATTTT. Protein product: CASSSAGEGQPQHF.

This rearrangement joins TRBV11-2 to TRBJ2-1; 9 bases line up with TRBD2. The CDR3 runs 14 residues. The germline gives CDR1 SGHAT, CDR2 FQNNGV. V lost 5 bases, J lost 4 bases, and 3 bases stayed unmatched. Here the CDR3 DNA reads TGTGCCAGCAGCCCAGCGGGGGGATACAATGAGCAGTTCTTC. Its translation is CASSPAGGYNEQFF.

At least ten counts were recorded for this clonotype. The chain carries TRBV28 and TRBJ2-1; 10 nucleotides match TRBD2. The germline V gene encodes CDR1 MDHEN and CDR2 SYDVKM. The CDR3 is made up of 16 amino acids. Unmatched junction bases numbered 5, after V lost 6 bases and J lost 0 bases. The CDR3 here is CASRPSGSSSYNEQFF. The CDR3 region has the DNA TGTGCCAGCAGACCTAGCGGGAGTAGCTCCTACAATGAGCAGTTCTTC.

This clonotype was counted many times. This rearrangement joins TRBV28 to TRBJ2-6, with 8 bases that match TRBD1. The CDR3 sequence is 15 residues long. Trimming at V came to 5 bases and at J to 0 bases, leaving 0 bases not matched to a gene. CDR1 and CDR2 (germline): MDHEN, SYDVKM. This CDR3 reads CASSTGGSGANVLTF. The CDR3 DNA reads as TGTGCCAGCAGTACAGGGGGCTCTGGGGCCAACGTCCTGACTTTC.

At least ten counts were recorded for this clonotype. The CDR3 sequence: CASRFRRMNTEAFF. The CDR3 nucleotides read TGTGCCAGCAGGTTCCGGCGGATGAACACTGAAGCTTTCTTT. The V and J genes are TRBV11-2 and TRBJ1-1; D unresolved. The CDR3 totals 14 residues. With 6 bases removed from V and 0 bases from J, the gap between germline ends came to 11 bases. Germline V gives CDR1 SGHAT, CDR2 FQNNGV.